The TCR beta chain described here comes from a study of post-analysis software for immune sequencing data. Background on the study: The cohort encompassed relapsing-remitting, secondary progressive and progressive-relapsing multiple sclerosis disease courses.

With 3 bases clipped from V and 8 bases from J, the junction kept 10 bases outside the gene matches. There are 16 residues in the CDR3. This clonotype was seen a handful of times. Its antigen is as yet unknown. Unique molecular identifiers were built into the TCR beta cDNA libraries. Starting from approximately 1 to 10 million T cells, the study yielded approximately 500,000 cDNA molecules. TCRdb re-called the PCR reads through MiXCR, storing one row per CDR3 protein. The data hold about 770,000 distinct CDR3 sequences, with roughly 50% observed a single time. General study points: For normalized Chao1 diversity, multiple sclerosis patients scored significantly lower than controls did. TRBV5-6, TRBV5-1 and TRBV20-1 belonged to a set of about five TRBV segments that were more frequent in patients than controls. When the samples were clustered directly with F measure, those that had been prepared in the same batch showed strong co-clustering.

This chain connects TRBV12-3 or TRBV12-4 to TRBJ1-4; 9 bases align to TRBD1. The sample was blood. The TCR originated in a girl aged 10 to 17 with multiple sclerosis. As DNA, the CDR3 is TGTGCCAGCAGTTTCGGTTTGGGGACAGGGAGGGAAAAACTGTTTTTT. This gives the protein CASSFGLGTGREKLFF.